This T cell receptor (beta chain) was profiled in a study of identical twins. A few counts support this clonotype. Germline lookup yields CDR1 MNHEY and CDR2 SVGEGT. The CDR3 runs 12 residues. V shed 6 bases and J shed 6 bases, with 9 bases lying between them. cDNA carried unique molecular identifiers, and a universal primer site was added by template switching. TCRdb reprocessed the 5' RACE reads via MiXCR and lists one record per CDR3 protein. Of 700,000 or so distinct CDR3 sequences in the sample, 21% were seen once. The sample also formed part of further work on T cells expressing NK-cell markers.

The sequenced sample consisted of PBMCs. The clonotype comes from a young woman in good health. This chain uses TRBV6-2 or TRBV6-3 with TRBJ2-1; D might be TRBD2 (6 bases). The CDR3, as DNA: TGTGCCAGCAGCGGGAGAATCAATGAGCAGTTCTTC. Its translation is CASSGRINEQFF.